This TCR beta chain was captured in a study of blood T cell repertoires in COVID-19. The repertoire was sequenced with immunoSEQ multiplex PCR; TCRdb's copy has only in-frame clones and lacks some. The sample has some 240,000 clones, 80% to 85% seen once. Germline CDR1 and CDR2: SNHLY and FYNNEI. The CDR3 spans 13 residues. Trimming took off 7 bases at V and 1 base at J, with 10 bases between the two ends. The chain recombines TRBV2 with TRBJ2-5; maybe TRBD2 (6 bases). The TCR sequence derives from a woman aged 40 to 49 who had recovered from COVID-19. The source material was peripheral blood. The CDR3 region is CASIRGAQETQYF. The CDR3 DNA is TGTGCCAGCATCCGCGGGGCCCAAGAGACCCAGTACTTC. The full variable domain, rest sourced from reference TRBV2 and TRBJ2-5, is EPEVTQTPSHQVTQMGQEVILRCVPISNHLYFYWYRQILGQKVEFLVSFYNNEISEKSEIFDDQFSVERPDGSNFTLKIRSTKLEDSAMYFCASIRGAQETQYFGPGTRLLVL.